Given below is one TCR beta chain in context. Antigen unknown. Repertoires were generated with immunoSEQ multiplex PCR, while TCRdb's copy carries only in-frame clones and drops some. The sample includes tens of thousands of clones, over 75% of them seen just once. Germline assignment: CDR1 LNHDA and CDR2 SQIVND (reference sequence). This CDR3 contains 14 residues. With V trimmed by 6 bases and J by 5 bases, 7 bases remained unmatched. This record belongs to a study of chemoradiotherapy in HPV16-positive cancers. Findings of the study overall: The functional HPV-specific definition rests on just two HPV16-positive patients.

The sequences come from blood, collected from a patient who underwent chemoradiotherapy. V is TRBV19 and J is TRBJ2-7, with 10 nucleotides matching TRBD1. This sequence was found in a human donor with HPV-associated anogenital cancer. The DNA for the CDR3 is TGTGCCAGTAGCCCGGGACAGGGGTCCCACGAGCAGTACTTC. Its translation: CASSPGQGSHEQYF.